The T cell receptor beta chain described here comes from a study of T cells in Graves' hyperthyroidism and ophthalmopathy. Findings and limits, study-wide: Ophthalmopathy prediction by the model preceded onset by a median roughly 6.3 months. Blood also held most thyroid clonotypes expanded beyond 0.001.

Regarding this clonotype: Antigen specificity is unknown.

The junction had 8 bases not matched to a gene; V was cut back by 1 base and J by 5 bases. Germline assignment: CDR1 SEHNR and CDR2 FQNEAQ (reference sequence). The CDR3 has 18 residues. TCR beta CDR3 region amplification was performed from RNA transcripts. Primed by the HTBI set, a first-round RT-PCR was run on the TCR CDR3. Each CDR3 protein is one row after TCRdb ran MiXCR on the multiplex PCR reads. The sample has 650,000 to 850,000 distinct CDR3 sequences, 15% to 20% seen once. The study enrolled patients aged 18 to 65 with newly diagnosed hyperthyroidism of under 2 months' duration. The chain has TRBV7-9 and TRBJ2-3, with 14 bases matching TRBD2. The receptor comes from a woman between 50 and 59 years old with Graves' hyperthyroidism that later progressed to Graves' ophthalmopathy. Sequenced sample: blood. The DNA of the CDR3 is TGTGCCAGCAGCTTAGAAGGACTAGCGGGGGGACCGGAAGATACGCAGTATTTT. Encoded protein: CASSLEGLAGGPEDTQYF.